This T cell receptor beta chain was profiled in a study of OX40 agonist ivuxolimab in advanced cancers. For the study at large: Ivuxolimab, which is an agonistic anti-OX40 (CD134) antibody, was administered to the patients. Overall study findings and caveats: CD8+ T cells were the subset that, on average, had more expanded clones than CD4+. Compared with others, partial responders at 0.1-3.0 mg/kg displayed clonal expansion among the lowest. Clonal expansion from baseline to week 6 occurred in both CD4+ and CD8+ T cells.

CDR3 length equals 14 residues. CDR1 and CDR2 from the germline V gene are SGHVS and FNYEAQ. Trimming took 5 bases from V and 6 from J; bases not matched to a gene: 10. With respect to this clone: Its specificity is not known.

The table came from immunoSEQ multiplex PCR; TCRdb's copy has only in-frame clones and leaves some out. The sample consists of tens of thousands of clones, about 65% of them appearing once. The TCR sequence derives from an adult with an advanced solid tumor such as melanoma, head and neck, liver or kidney cancer. The J gene is TRBJ2-7, the V gene TRBV7-6; the match to TRBD1 covers 7 bases. The sample was CD4+ or CD8+ T cells sorted from blood, taken in a trial of the OX40 agonist ivuxolimab. The CDR3 is CASSERMRQGEQYF. Here the CDR3 DNA reads TGTGCCAGCAGCGAACGTATGAGACAGGGCGAGCAGTACTTC.